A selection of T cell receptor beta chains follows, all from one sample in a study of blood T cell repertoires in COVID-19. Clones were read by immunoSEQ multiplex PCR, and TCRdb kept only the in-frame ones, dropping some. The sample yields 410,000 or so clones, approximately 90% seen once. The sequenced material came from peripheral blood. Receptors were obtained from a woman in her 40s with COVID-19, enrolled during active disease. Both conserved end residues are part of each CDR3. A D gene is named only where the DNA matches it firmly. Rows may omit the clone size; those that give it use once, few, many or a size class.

cdr3_aa: CASSLTGRTEAFF
cdr3_nt: TGTGCCAGCAGTTTAACAGGTAGGACTGAAGCTTTCTTT
j_call: TRBJ1-1
d_call: .
v_call: TRBV28
clone_size: .

cdr3_aa: CASSFEGQGNTEAFF
cdr3_nt: TGTGCCAGCAGCTTCGAAGGACAGGGGAACACTGAAGCTTTCTTT
j_call: TRBJ1-1
d_call: TRBD1
v_call: TRBV7-8
clone_size: .

cdr3_aa: CAWGQGYGYTF
cdr3_nt: TGTGCCTGGGGACAGGGGTATGGCTACACCTTC
j_call: TRBJ1-2
d_call: TRBD1
v_call: TRBV30
clone_size: .

cdr3_aa: CASSINRNSYEQYF
cdr3_nt: TGTGCCAGTAGTATAAACAGGAATTCCTACGAGCAGTACTTC
j_call: TRBJ2-7
d_call: .
v_call: TRBV19
clone_size: .

cdr3_aa: CASSEKPTGTNNYGYTF
cdr3_nt: TGTGCCAGCAGCGAAAAACCTACAGGGACCAATAACTATGGCTACACCTTC
j_call: TRBJ1-2
d_call: .
v_call: TRBV7-2
clone_size: once

cdr3_aa: CASSYQGANGYTF
cdr3_nt: TGTGCCAGCAGCTACCAGGGGGCGAATGGCTACACCTTC
j_call: TRBJ1-2
d_call: TRBD1
v_call: TRBV5-5
clone_size: .

cdr3_aa: CASRSAGTSGSYNSPLHF
cdr3_nt: TGTGCCAGCCGATCTGCTGGGACTTCGGGCTCCTATAATTCACCCCTCCACTTT
j_call: TRBJ1-6
d_call: .
v_call: TRBV19
clone_size: once

cdr3_aa: CASSLAGGVTGELFF
cdr3_nt: TGTGCCAGCAGCTTGGCTGGGGGGGTTACCGGGGAGCTGTTTTTT
j_call: TRBJ2-2
d_call: TRBD2
v_call: TRBV5-5
clone_size: .

cdr3_aa: CASSFPYTDTQYF
cdr3_nt: TGCGCCAGCAGCTTCCCTTACACAGATACGCAGTATTTT
j_call: TRBJ2-3
d_call: .
v_call: TRBV5-1
clone_size: .

cdr3_aa: CASSSIGGTEAFF
cdr3_nt: TGTGCCAGCAGCTCGATCGGGGGCACTGAAGCTTTCTTT
j_call: TRBJ1-1
d_call: .
v_call: TRBV7-9
clone_size: .

cdr3_aa: CASSRTVYNEQFF
cdr3_nt: TGTGCCAGCAGTCGGACAGTTTACAATGAGCAGTTCTTC
j_call: TRBJ2-1
d_call: .
v_call: TRBV27
clone_size: few

cdr3_aa: CASRWLGTEVSYNSPLHF
cdr3_nt: TGTGCCAGCAGGTGGTTGGGGACAGAGGTTTCCTATAATTCACCCCTCCACTTT
j_call: TRBJ1-6
d_call: TRBD1
v_call: TRBV5-5
clone_size: .

cdr3_aa: CASSLRADSYSNQPQHF
cdr3_nt: TGTGCCAGCAGCTTGCGGGCCGATTCCTATAGCAATCAGCCCCAGCATTTT
j_call: TRBJ1-5
d_call: .
v_call: TRBV7-2
clone_size: .

cdr3_aa: CASSLDGYGYTF
cdr3_nt: TGTGCCAGCAGTTTAGACGGCTATGGCTACACCTTC
j_call: TRBJ1-2
d_call: .
v_call: TRBV12-3/TRBV12-4
clone_size: .

cdr3_aa: CASSLSQGFHEQYF
cdr3_nt: TGTGCCAGCAGTTTAAGTCAGGGGTTCCACGAGCAGTACTTC
j_call: TRBJ2-7
d_call: .
v_call: TRBV27
clone_size: .

cdr3_aa: CARGQIHMNTEAFF
cdr3_nt: TGTGCCAGAGGACAGATTCACATGAACACTGAAGCTTTCTTT
j_call: TRBJ1-1
d_call: .
v_call: TRBV19
clone_size: .

cdr3_aa: CASSTPWTGARHEAFF
cdr3_nt: TGTGCCAGTAGTACCCCTTGGACAGGGGCTCGACATGAAGCTTTCTTT
j_call: TRBJ1-1
d_call: TRBD1
v_call: TRBV19
clone_size: .

cdr3_aa: CASSLVGGHQYQETQYF
cdr3_nt: TGCGCCAGCAGCTTGGTTGGGGGCCACCAGTACCAAGAGACCCAGTACTTC
j_call: TRBJ2-5
d_call: .
v_call: TRBV5-1
clone_size: .

cdr3_aa: CATSDGAGTNYNEQFF
cdr3_nt: TGTGCCACCAGTGATGGAGCCGGGACTAACTACAATGAGCAGTTCTTC
j_call: TRBJ2-1
d_call: TRBD2
v_call: TRBV24-1
clone_size: .

cdr3_aa: CATSRVRDRGMNEQYF
cdr3_nt: TGTGCCACCAGCAGAGTCCGAGACAGGGGGATGAACGAGCAGTACTTC
j_call: TRBJ2-7
d_call: TRBD1
v_call: TRBV15
clone_size: .

cdr3_aa: CASSLDGVRPQHF
cdr3_nt: TGTGCCAGCAGCTTAGACGGAGTTAGGCCCCAGCATTTT
j_call: TRBJ1-5
d_call: .
v_call: TRBV11-2
clone_size: .

cdr3_aa: CASQGSYSNQPQHF
cdr3_nt: TGTGCCAGCCAGGGTTCTTATAGCAATCAGCCCCAGCATTTT
j_call: TRBJ1-5
d_call: .
v_call: TRBV6-5
clone_size: .

cdr3_aa: CAWGGQPNSPLHF
cdr3_nt: TGTGCCTGGGGTGGACAGCCCAATTCACCCCTCCACTTT
j_call: TRBJ1-6
d_call: .
v_call: TRBV30
clone_size: .

cdr3_aa: CASGLAPDSRTYEQYF
cdr3_nt: TGTGCTAGTGGTTTGGCCCCGGACAGCCGGACCTACGAGCAGTACTTC
j_call: TRBJ2-7
d_call: .
v_call: TRBV12-5
clone_size: .

cdr3_aa: CASSQTGGAGANVLTF
cdr3_nt: TGCGCCAGCAGCCAAACAGGGGGCGCTGGGGCCAACGTCCTGACTTTC
j_call: TRBJ2-6
d_call: TRBD1
v_call: TRBV4-1
clone_size: once

cdr3_aa: CASSQDRGAYGYTF
cdr3_nt: TGCGCCAGCAGTCAGGACAGGGGGGCCTATGGCTACACCTTC
j_call: TRBJ1-2
d_call: TRBD1
v_call: TRBV4-1
clone_size: .

cdr3_aa: CASSEYPGQGAPYEQYF
cdr3_nt: TGTGCCAGCTCAGAGTATCCGGGACAGGGGGCTCCCTACGAGCAGTACTTC
j_call: TRBJ2-7
d_call: TRBD1
v_call: TRBV18
clone_size: .

cdr3_aa: CASSTTGSSYNEQFF
cdr3_nt: TGTGCCAGCAGCACAACTGGGAGCTCCTACAATGAGCAGTTCTTC
j_call: TRBJ2-1
d_call: .
v_call: TRBV9
clone_size: .

cdr3_aa: CASRGHYNEQFF
cdr3_nt: TGTGCCAGCAGGGGACATTACAATGAGCAGTTCTTC
j_call: TRBJ2-1
d_call: .
v_call: TRBV11-2
clone_size: .

cdr3_aa: CASSEVQNYGYTF
cdr3_nt: TGTGCCAGCAGTGAGGTACAGAACTATGGCTACACCTTC
j_call: TRBJ1-2
d_call: .
v_call: TRBV6-1
clone_size: .

cdr3_aa: CASSDRMNTEAFF
cdr3_nt: TGTGCCAGCAGTGACAGGATGAACACTGAAGCTTTCTTT
j_call: TRBJ1-1
d_call: .
v_call: TRBV6-1
clone_size: .

cdr3_aa: CAWSGTAGYNSPLHF
cdr3_nt: TGTGCCTGGAGTGGGACAGCCGGCTATAATTCACCCCTCCACTTT
j_call: TRBJ1-6
d_call: .
v_call: TRBV30
clone_size: few

cdr3_aa: CASSYSSDTSGNTIYF
cdr3_nt: TGTGCCAGCAGTTACTCATCAGATACCTCTGGAAACACCATATATTTT
j_call: TRBJ1-3
d_call: .
v_call: TRBV6-5
clone_size: .